The TCR beta chain under discussion was sequenced for a study of blood T cell repertoires in COVID-19. The wider study: Italy, Spain and the United States were the sources of the convalescent and acute COVID-19 samples. In each case, the material was cDNA or gDNA derived from T cells, B-cell-depleted T cells, or PBMCs.

The germline gives CDR1 MGHDK, CDR2 SYGVNS. Trimming left V 3 bases short and J 2 bases short, with 11 bases between. This CDR3 has 16 amino acids. Generated by immunoSEQ multiplex PCR, the TCRdb table keeps only in-frame clones and is missing some. The sample has tens of thousands of clones, 75% to 95% seen once. One Seattle source followed patients from active infection through their disease course. The source material was peripheral blood. The chain uses TRBV25-1 and TRBJ2-6, with TRBD1 as a possible D gene (7 bases). The sequence was collected from a man aged 40-49 years with COVID-19, enrolled during active disease. CDR3 loop: CASSDGRGAGANVLTF. CDR3 sequence (DNA): TGTGCCAGCAGTGATGGCAGGGGGGCTGGGGCCAACGTCCTGACTTTC.